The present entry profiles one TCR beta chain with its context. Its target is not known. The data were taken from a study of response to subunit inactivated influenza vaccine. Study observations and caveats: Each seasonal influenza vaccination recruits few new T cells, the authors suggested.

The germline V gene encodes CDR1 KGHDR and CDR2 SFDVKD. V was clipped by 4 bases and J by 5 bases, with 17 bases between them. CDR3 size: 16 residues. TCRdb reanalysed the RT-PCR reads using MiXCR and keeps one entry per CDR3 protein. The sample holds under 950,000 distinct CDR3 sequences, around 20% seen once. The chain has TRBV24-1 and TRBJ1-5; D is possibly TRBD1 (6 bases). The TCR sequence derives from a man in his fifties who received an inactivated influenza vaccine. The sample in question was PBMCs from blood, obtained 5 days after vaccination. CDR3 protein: CATSDAQGRSDQPQHF. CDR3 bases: TGTGCCACCAGTGACGCACAGGGTAGAAGTGATCAGCCCCAGCATTTT.